In its sample, the clone carrying this T cell receptor beta chain was seen a few times. Its antigen is as yet unknown. Through a sample-barcoded 5' primer and a J-beta primer mix, a second PCR was run for 7 to 11 cycles. TCRdb processed the 5' RACE reads anew with MiXCR; each CDR3 protein has one entry. The table has roughly 800,000 distinct CDR3 sequences, 58% seen once. This sample is drawn from a study of blood T cells in healthy people across ages. Germline-derived CDR1 and CDR2 are SQVTM and ANQGSEA. The CDR3 runs 14 residues. V dropped 7 bases and J dropped 3; count of bases not matched to a gene: 10. Study-wide results and caveats: Whereas aged donors had fewer naive CD4+ cells, long-lived donors had more of them and higher diversity. As naive T cell percentage varied, TCR beta diversity correlated strongly with it.

This receptor was identified in a man aged 25-40 years in good health. The material sequenced was blood. V and J are TRBV29-1 and TRBJ2-7; 9 bases are shared with TRBD2. The CDR3 region is CSATGDSGSYEQYF. The CDR3 DNA reads as TGCAGCGCCACCGGAGATAGCGGGAGCTACGAGCAGTACTTC.